This entry describes one T cell receptor (beta chain). Its specificity is unknown. The CDR3 loop spans 15 amino acids. Germline V gene sequence: CDR1 SGHAT, CDR2 FQNNGV. Trimming took 2 bases from V and 4 from J, leaving 11 bases between them. The sample belongs to a study of vaccination effects on CD4 cells after COVID-19. Culture proceeded for 10 days, and CD4+ T cells were then isolated. Only in-frame clones appear in the TCRdb table, and some are missing; sequencing was by immunoSEQ multiplex PCR. The sample yields roughly 31,000 clones, about two thirds seen once. The V and J genes are TRBV11-2 and TRBJ2-2; maybe TRBD2 (6 bases). The TCR originated in a human donor who received a COVID-19 vaccine. The specimen comprised CD4+ T cells from PBMCs cultured without peptide, sampled before COVID-19 vaccination. The CDR3 DNA follows: TGTGCCAGCAGCTTAATATCGGAGGGCACCGGGGAGCTGTTTTTT. Protein product: CASSLISEGTGELFF.